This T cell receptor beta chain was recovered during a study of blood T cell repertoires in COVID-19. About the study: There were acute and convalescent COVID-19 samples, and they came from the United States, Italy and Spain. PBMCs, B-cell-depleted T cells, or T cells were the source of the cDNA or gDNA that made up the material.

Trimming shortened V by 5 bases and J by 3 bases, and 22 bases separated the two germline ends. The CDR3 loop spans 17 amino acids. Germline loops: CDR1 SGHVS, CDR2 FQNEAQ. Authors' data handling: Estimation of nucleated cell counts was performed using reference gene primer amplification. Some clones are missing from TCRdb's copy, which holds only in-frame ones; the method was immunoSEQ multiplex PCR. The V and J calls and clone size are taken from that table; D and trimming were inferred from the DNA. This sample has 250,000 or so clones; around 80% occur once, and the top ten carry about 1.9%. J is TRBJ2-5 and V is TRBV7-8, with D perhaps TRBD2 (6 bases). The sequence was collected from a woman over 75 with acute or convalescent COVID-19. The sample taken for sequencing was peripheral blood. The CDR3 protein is CASSPPLAGRGEETQYF. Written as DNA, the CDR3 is TGTGCCAGCAGCCCCCCTTTGGCGGGACGAGGGGAAGAGACCCAGTACTTC.